A selection of T cell receptor beta chains follows, all from one sample in a study of shared T cell receptors in the human thymus. The protocol was immunoSEQ multiplex PCR, while the TCRdb copy is restricted to in-frame clones and leaves out a portion. The sample carries hundreds of thousands of clones, around 87% recorded once. A further study also used this sample, focusing on human thymus T cells.

Sequenced sample: thymocytes. Every receptor here comes from a boy less than two years old with a congenital heart defect. CDR3s include the opening cysteine and the closing phenylalanine or tryptophan. D genes are given only for firm matches. Expanded clones get a size class; other rows say once, few or many, or leave the size out.

V gene	D gene	J gene	clone size	CDR3 protein	CDR3 DNA
TRBV7-8	TRBD1	TRBJ1-1	.	CASSSLRGRTEAFF	TGTGCCAGCAGCTCTCTCAGGGGGCGGACTGAAGCTTTCTTT
TRBV6-5	TRBD1	TRBJ2-7	.	CASSPDRGEQYF	TGTGCCAGCAGTCCCGACAGGGGCGAGCAGTACTTC
TRBV5-6	TRBD2	TRBJ2-2	.	CASSIEGGLAGGTGELFF	TGTGCCAGCAGCATTGAGGGGGGACTAGCGGGAGGAACCGGGGAGCTGTTTTTT
TRBV14	.	TRBJ2-2	few	CASSQDLSGELFF	TGTGCCAGCAGCCAAGACTTGAGCGGGGAGCTGTTTTTT
TRBV10-3	.	TRBJ2-2	.	CAISRWRIRGTGELFF	TGTGCCATCAGTCGGTGGAGGATAAGAGGAACCGGGGAGCTGTTTTTT
TRBV4-3	TRBD1	TRBJ1-1	.	CASSQDTGEDRSTEAFF	TGCGCCAGCAGCCAAGATACAGGGGAAGATAGGAGCACTGAAGCTTTCTTT
TRBV18	TRBD1	TRBJ1-1	.	CASSPQGEDRDGTFTEAFF	TGTGCCAGCTCACCACAGGGGGAGGACAGGGATGGGACTTTCACTGAAGCTTTCTTT
TRBV2	.	TRBJ1-6	.	CASMAGGGYSPLHF	TGTGCCAGCATGGCCGGCGGCGGTTATTCACCCCTCCACTTT
TRBV5-4	TRBD1	TRBJ1-1	.	CASSWDRDREAFF	TGTGCCAGCAGCTGGGACAGGGACCGTGAAGCTTTCTTT
TRBV27	.	TRBJ1-1	.	CASSFQVGTEAFF	TGTGCCAGCAGTTTCCAGGTGGGCACTGAAGCTTTCTTT
TRBV23-1	.	TRBJ1-2	few	CASPQSRRAVGGYTF	TGCGCCAGCCCTCAATCCAGGAGGGCAGTGGGTGGCTACACCTTC
TRBV6-4	TRBD1	TRBJ1-2	.	CASSEQTGTVKLAGGYTF	TGTGCCAGCAGTGAACAAACCGGGACAGTAAAGCTGGCCGGTGGCTACACCTTC
TRBV30	.	TRBJ1-1	.	CAWSEVCRHRAPEAFF	TGTGCCTGGAGTGAAGTTTGTAGGCACAGGGCCCCTGAAGCTTTCTTT
TRBV4-2	.	TRBJ1-4	few	CASSQDSRGSSLFF	TGTGCCAGCAGCCAAGACAGTAGGGGGAGTTCTCTGTTTTTT
TRBV4-3	.	TRBJ2-1	.	CASSQDAGGRSVYNEQFF	TGCGCCAGCAGCCAAGACGCCGGGGGTAGGTCGGTTTACAATGAGCAGTTCTTC
TRBV6-1	.	TRBJ1-6	few	CASSEASVISYNSPLHF	TGTGCCAGCAGTGAAGCGTCGGTTATCTCCTATAATTCACCCCTCCACTTT
TRBV10-1	TRBD1	TRBJ1-1	.	CASSEHRGHTEAFF	TGCGCCAGCAGTGAGCACAGGGGGCACACTGAAGCTTTCTTT
TRBV4-3	.	TRBJ2-7	.	CASSQDERRSPYEQYF	TGCGCCAGCAGCCAAGACGAGCGGAGGTCCCCCTACGAGCAGTACTTC
TRBV5-1	.	TRBJ2-1	.	CASSLGNWLLSYNEQFF	TGCGCCAGCAGCTTGGGAAACTGGTTGCTCTCCTACAATGAGCAGTTCTTC
TRBV6-1	TRBD1	TRBJ1-3	few	CASSEDRGSGNTIYF	TGTGCCAGCAGTGAAGACAGGGGCTCTGGAAACACCATATATTTT
TRBV28	.	TRBJ1-3	once	CASSSNPRSGNTIYF	TGTGCCAGCAGCTCCAACCCGAGGTCTGGAAACACCATATATTTT
TRBV25-1	.	TRBJ2-1	.	CASSEGGRDNEQFF	TGTGCCAGCAGTGAAGGCGGCAGGGACAATGAGCAGTTCTTC
TRBV14	.	TRBJ1-1	once	CASSFLRGTEAFF	TGTGCCAGCAGCTTCTTAAGGGGCACTGAAGCTTTCTTT
TRBV6-6	.	TRBJ2-2	.	CASSLLGLNTGELFF	TGTGCCAGCAGTCTTCTTGGACTGAACACCGGGGAGCTGTTTTTT
TRBV27	.	TRBJ2-3	.	CASSLAEGGGTQYF	TGTGCCAGCAGTCTAGCGGAAGGAGGGGGTACGCAGTATTTT
TRBV9	.	TRBJ2-1	.	CASSVDSSSYNEQFF	TGTGCCAGCAGCGTAGATAGCAGCTCTTACAATGAGCAGTTCTTC
TRBV15	TRBD1	TRBJ2-7	once	CATSRDLGQGLGSTYEQYF	TGTGCCACCAGCAGAGACCTGGGACAGGGCTTAGGGTCAACCTACGAGCAGTACTTC
TRBV28	.	TRBJ2-7	.	CASSYPPHRGGEQYF	TGTGCCAGCAGTTACCCGCCTCACAGGGGGGGCGAGCAGTACTTC
TRBV9	TRBD2	TRBJ2-1	.	CASSVAERGSYNEQFF	TGTGCCAGCAGCGTAGCAGAGCGGGGGAGCTACAATGAGCAGTTCTTC
TRBV5-5	TRBD1	TRBJ2-7	.	CASSWTGYEQYF	TGTGCCAGCAGCTGGACAGGATACGAGCAGTACTTC
TRBV7-6	TRBD2	TRBJ2-5	.	CASSPTGTSGGVTQYF	TGTGCCAGCAGCCCTACTGGGACTAGCGGGGGGGTGACCCAGTACTTC
TRBV28	TRBD2	TRBJ2-1	.	CASSSVLGLAAYNEQFF	TGTGCCAGCAGTTCGGTCTTGGGACTAGCGGCCTACAATGAGCAGTTCTTC
TRBV19	.	TRBJ1-2	.	CATPPGGAASGGYTF	TGTGCCACCCCCCCTGGGGGGGCCGCCTCTGGAGGCTACACCTTC
TRBV27	TRBD1	TRBJ1-1	.	CASSLYVGQGLNTEAFF	TGTGCCAGCAGTTTATATGTAGGACAGGGATTGAACACTGAAGCTTTCTTT
TRBV28	.	TRBJ1-5	.	CASSLGRDQPQHF	TGTGCCAGCAGTTTAGGGAGAGATCAGCCCCAGCATTTT
TRBV7-3	TRBD1	TRBJ1-6	.	CASSLLGQGNSPLHF	TGTGCCAGCAGCTTATTGGGACAGGGGAACTCACCCCTCCACTTT
TRBV7-9	TRBD1	TRBJ2-2	.	CASSLTGTANTGELFF	TGTGCCAGCAGCCTGACCGGGACAGCGAACACCGGGGAGCTGTTTTTT
TRBV13	TRBD1	TRBJ1-2	.	CASSPTRDRVRTF	TGTGCCAGCAGCCCTACTCGGGACAGGGTTCGCACCTTC
TRBV5-6	TRBD2	TRBJ2-1	.	CASSLRASGDNEQFF	TGTGCCAGCAGCTTGCGGGCTAGCGGGGACAATGAGCAGTTCTTC
TRBV7-8	TRBD2	TRBJ2-5	.	CASSPEGLAALETQYF	TGTGCCAGCAGCCCAGAAGGACTAGCCGCACTTGAGACCCAGTACTTC
TRBV29-1	TRBD2	TRBJ2-2	.	CSVEGLAGGHTGELFF	TGCAGCGTTGAGGGACTAGCGGGAGGCCACACCGGGGAGCTGTTTTTT
TRBV12-5	.	TRBJ1-5	.	CASGPMSNQPQHF	TGTGCTAGTGGTCCCATGAGCAATCAGCCCCAGCATTTT